These 17 T cell receptor beta chains were sequenced from one sample in a study of cytomegalovirus exposure and HLA in healthy donors. 13 Jbeta primers and 60 Vbeta primers were used for the PCR. Method: immunoSEQ multiplex PCR; TCRdb's copy keeps in-frame clones and lacks some. The sample gives 120,000 to 150,000 clones, roughly 80% of which show up once; 2.5% to 3.5% is in the top ten. Sequencing used PBMCs. Every receptor here comes from a woman in her 30s in good health and CMV-seronegative.

The chain has TRBV9 and TRBJ2-5, with 9 bases fitting TRBD1. The J call may be incorrect, as the DNA end agrees better with TRBJ2-7. Germline CDR1 SGDLS, CDR2 YYNGEE. The CDR3 extends over 17 amino acids. CDR3 sequence reads: CASSEGTRTGARNEQYF. CDR3 sequence (DNA): TGTGCCAGCAGTGAAGGTACCCGGACAGGGGCGCGCAACGAGCAGTACTTC.

V gene TRBV11-2 combines with J gene TRBJ2-3, with D unclear. The V gene lost 2 bases and the J gene lost 2 bases, with 5 bases spanning the gap. Germline CDR1 and CDR2: SGHAT and FQNNGV. The CDR3 length is 13 residues. The CDR3 DNA is TGTGCCAGCAGCTTACCCTCCACAGATACGCAGTATTTT. This codes for CASSLPSTDTQYF.

The V and J genes are TRBV4-3 and TRBJ2-7; 8 bases are a match to TRBD1. V lost 0 bases to trimming and J lost 3 bases; unmatched junction nucleotides: 7. The CDR3 is 16 amino acids. CDR1 and CDR2 from the germline V gene are LGHNA and YSLEER. CDR3 coding DNA: TGCGCCAGCAGCCAAGATGTCCAGGGGGCGGGCTACGAGCAGTACTTC. It is translated as CASSQDVQGAGYEQYF.

The gene calls are TRBV5-1 and TRBJ2-7; TRBD1 matches at 8 bases. CDR3 size: 16 residues. V dropped 3 bases and J dropped 0; count of bases not matched to a gene: 8. In germline, CDR1 is SGHRS, CDR2 YFSETQ. The CDR3, as DNA: TGCGCCAGCAGCTCAACGGGGACAGGAAACTCCTACGAGCAGTACTTC. Its protein is CASSSTGTGNSYEQYF.

The V gene is TRBV27, the J gene TRBJ2-3; perhaps TRBD2 as D (7 bases). The CDR3 has 18 residues. The V and J ends lost 5 bases and 2 bases respectively, with 23 bases between them. CDR1 MNHEY and CDR2 SMNVEV come from the germline V gene (reference sequence). The CDR3 DNA reads TGTGCCAGCAGTCCAGTTACTGGAGGGGGGGGCCCCACAGATACGCAGTATTTT. This codes for CASSPVTGGGGPTDTQYF.

The sample holds one count of this clone. The junction does not match germline at one end; this may be a read error. The chain uses TRBV7-9 and TRBJ2-1; the D gene is possibly TRBD2 (7 bases). CDR1 SEHNR and CDR2 FQNEAQ come from the germline V gene (reference sequence). The CDR3 length is 16 residues. Written as DNA, the CDR3 is TGTTCCAGCAGCTTAACGGGCGGGGGCTACAACAATGAGCAGTTCTTC. Protein sequence: CSSSLTGGGYNNEQFF.

Turning to this clone: An end of the junction differs from the germline gene, which may be a read error. The chain carries TRBV7-9 and TRBJ1-1; TRBD1 is a possible D gene (5 bases). The CDR3 sequence is 14 residues long. Per germline, CDR1 SEHNR and CDR2 FQNEAQ (reference sequence). The CDR3 loop is CSSRFGGGNPEAFF. The CDR3 DNA reads TGTTCCAGCAGGTTCGGGGGTGGCAACCCTGAAGCTTTCTTT.

The rearrangement uses TRBV5-1 and TRBJ1-2; 9 bases fit TRBD1. The junction had 10 bases not matched to a gene; V was cut back by 6 bases and J by 4 bases. The CDR3 sequence is 15 residues long. CDR1 SGHRS and CDR2 YFSETQ come from the germline V gene. This CDR3 reads CASTKGGQGVYGYTF. In DNA, the CDR3 is TGCGCCAGCACCAAAGGGGGACAGGGAGTCTATGGCTACACCTTC.

The chain links TRBV28 to TRBJ2-3; a weak D match, TRBD2 (5 bases). V was cut by 3 bases and J by 2 bases, with 9 bases left in between. Germline-derived CDR1 and CDR2 are MDHEN and SYDVKM. The CDR3 spans 14 residues. In nucleotides, the CDR3 is TGTGCCAGCAGTTTGGAGGAATCCACAGATACGCAGTATTTT. Residues: CASSLEESTDTQYF.

The count of this clone is one. The V and J genes are TRBV5-1 and TRBJ1-3, with D unresolved. Germline CDR1 is SGHRS and CDR2 is YFSETQ. V lost 0 bases and J 4 bases, leaving 14 bases between the germline ends. The CDR3 covers 16 residues. The CDR3 DNA is TGCGCCAGCAGCTTGGGAGGCGGACTTAACGGAAACACCATATATTTT. It encodes CASSLGGGLNGNTIYF. The full variable domain, in which reference TRBV5-1 and TRBJ1-3 provide the parts outside the CDR3, is KAGVTQTPRYLIKTRGQQVTLSCSPISGHRSVSWYQQTPGQGLQFLFEYFSETQRNKGNFPGRFSGRQFSNSRSEMNVSTLELGDSALYLCASSLGGGLNGNTIYFGEGSWLTVV.

This clone was detected only once. The chain recombines TRBV6-5 with TRBJ1-3; unclear D gene. V was pared by 6 bases and J by 4 bases, with 10 bases between. The CDR3 is made up of 13 amino acids. The germline CDR1 and CDR2 sequences are MNHEY and SVGAGI. The chain's CDR3 is CASRRTGGNTIYF. Here the CDR3 DNA reads TGTGCCAGCAGACGGACGGGGGGAAACACCATATATTTT.

In this sample, this clone turned up a few times. The chain joins TRBV6-6 to TRBJ2-3; 9 bases agree with TRBD1. There are 16 residues in the CDR3. Trimming cost V 5 bases and J 0 bases; bases outside gene matches: 6. Germline CDR1 MNHNY, CDR2 SVGAGI (reference sequence). CDR3 residues: CASSNEQGASTDTQYF. In nucleotides, the CDR3 is TGTGCCAGCAGTAATGAACAGGGGGCGAGCACAGATACGCAGTATTTT.

The chain links TRBV6-5 to TRBJ2-6; possible D gene TRBD1, 6 bases. The CDR3 runs 15 residues. Germline CDR1 reads MNHEY; CDR2 reads SVGAGI. V dropped 5 bases and J dropped 1 base, with 9 bases sitting between them. CDR3 in amino acids: CASSSRGSGANVLTF. For the CDR3, the DNA is TGTGCCAGCAGTAGCAGGGGATCTGGGGCCAACGTCCTGACTTTC.

The chain employs TRBV5-1 and TRBJ2-5; 11 bases match TRBD2. The assigned J gene may be wrong: the sequence end matches TRBJ2-7 better. The CDR3 is 15 amino acids. Germline V lookup: CDR1 SGHRS, CDR2 YFSETQ. Written as DNA, the CDR3 is TGCGCCAGCCGCCTAGCGGGAGGTAGCTCCTACGAGCAGTACTTC. This codes for CASRLAGGSSYEQYF.

J is TRBJ2-3 and V is TRBV19, with a possible D match to TRBD2 (5 bases). The CDR3 is made up of 15 amino acids. The germline V and J ends were trimmed by 3 bases and 7 bases, with 17 bases remaining between them. Germline values: CDR1 LNHDA, CDR2 SQIVND (reference sequence). The CDR3 nucleotides read TGTGCCAGTAGTATTTCGACGAGGGATACGAATACGCAGTATTTT. It yields the protein CASSISTRDTNTQYF.

This chain connects TRBV7-2 to TRBJ2-3; tentative D call: TRBD2 (6 bases). The germline gives CDR1 SGHTA, CDR2 FQGNSA. V was shortened by 5 bases and J by 1 base, with 10 bases between the two germline ends. This CDR3 comprises 14 residues. CDR3: CASSPWRGTDTQYF. CDR3 coding DNA: TGTGCCAGCAGCCCATGGAGGGGCACAGATACGCAGTATTTT. Supplemented by reference TRBV7-2 and TRBJ2-3, the full variable domain reads GAGVSQSPSNKVTEKGKDVELRCDPISGHTALYWYRQSLGQGLEFLIYFQGNSAPDKSGLPSDRFSAERTGGSVSTLTIQRTQQEDSAVYLCASSPWRGTDTQYFGPGTRLTVL.

The J gene is TRBJ1-1, the V gene TRBV5-1, with TRBD1 identical over 7 bases. The germline V gene encodes CDR1 SGHRS and CDR2 YFSETQ. The trim removed 4 bases at V and 4 bases at J, leaving 10 bases unmatched. The CDR3 length is 15 residues. CDR3 bases: TGCGCCAGCAGCCGGGCGACAGGGCCTTCCACTGAAGCTTTCTTT. Translation gives CASSRATGPSTEAFF.